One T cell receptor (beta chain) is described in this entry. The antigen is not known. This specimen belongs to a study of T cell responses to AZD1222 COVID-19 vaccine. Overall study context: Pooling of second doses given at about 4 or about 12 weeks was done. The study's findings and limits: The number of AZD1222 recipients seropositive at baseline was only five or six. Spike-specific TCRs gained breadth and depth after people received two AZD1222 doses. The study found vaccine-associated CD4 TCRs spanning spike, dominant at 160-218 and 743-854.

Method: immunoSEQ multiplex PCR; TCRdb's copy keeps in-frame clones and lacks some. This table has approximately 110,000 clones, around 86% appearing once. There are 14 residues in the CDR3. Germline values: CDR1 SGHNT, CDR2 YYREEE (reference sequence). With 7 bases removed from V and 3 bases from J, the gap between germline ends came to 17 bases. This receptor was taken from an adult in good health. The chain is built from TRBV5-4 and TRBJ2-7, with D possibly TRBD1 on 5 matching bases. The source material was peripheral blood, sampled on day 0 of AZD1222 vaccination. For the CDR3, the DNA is TGTGCCAGCGCCCCCGGACACGGCGGCTACGAGCAGTACTTC. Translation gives CASAPGHGGYEQYF.